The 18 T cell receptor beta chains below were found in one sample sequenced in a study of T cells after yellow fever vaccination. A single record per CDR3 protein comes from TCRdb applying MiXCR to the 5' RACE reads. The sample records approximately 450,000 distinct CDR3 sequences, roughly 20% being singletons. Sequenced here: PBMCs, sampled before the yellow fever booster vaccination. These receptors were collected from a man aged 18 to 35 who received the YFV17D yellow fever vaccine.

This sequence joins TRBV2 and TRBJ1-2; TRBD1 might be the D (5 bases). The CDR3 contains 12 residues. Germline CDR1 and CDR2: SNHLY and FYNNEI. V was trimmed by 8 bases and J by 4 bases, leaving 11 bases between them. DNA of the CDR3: TGTGCCAGCTCAGGGTTCGGCTATGGCTACACCTTC. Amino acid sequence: CASSGFGYGYTF.

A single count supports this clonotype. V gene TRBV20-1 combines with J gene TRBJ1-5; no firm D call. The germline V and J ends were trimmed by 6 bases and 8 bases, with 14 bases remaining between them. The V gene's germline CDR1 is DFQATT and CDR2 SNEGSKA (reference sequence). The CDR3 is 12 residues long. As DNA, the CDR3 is TGCAGTGCCCGGTTCCATGGGGAGCCCCAGCATTTT. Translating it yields CSARFHGEPQHF.

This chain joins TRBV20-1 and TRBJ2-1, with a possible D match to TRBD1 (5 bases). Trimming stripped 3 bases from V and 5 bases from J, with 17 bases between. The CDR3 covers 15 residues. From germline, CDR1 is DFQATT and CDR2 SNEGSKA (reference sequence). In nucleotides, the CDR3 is TGCAGTGCTAGTCCTTTGACAGCTGGGCACAATGAGCAGTTCTTC. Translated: CSASPLTAGHNEQFF.

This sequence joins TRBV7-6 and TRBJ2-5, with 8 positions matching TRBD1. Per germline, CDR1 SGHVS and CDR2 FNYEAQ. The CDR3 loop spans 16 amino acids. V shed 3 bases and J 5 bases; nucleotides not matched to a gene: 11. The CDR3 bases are TGTGCCAGCAGCTTTCAGCGTATGCAGGGGGCCGAGACCCAGTACTTC. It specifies CASSFQRMQGAETQYF.

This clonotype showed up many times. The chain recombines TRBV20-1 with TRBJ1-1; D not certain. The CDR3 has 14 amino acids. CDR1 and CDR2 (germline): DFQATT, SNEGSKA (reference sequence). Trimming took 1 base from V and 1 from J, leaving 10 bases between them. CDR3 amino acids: CSARVGLTNTEAFF. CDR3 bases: TGCAGTGCTAGAGTTGGACTGACGAACACTGAAGCTTTCTTT.

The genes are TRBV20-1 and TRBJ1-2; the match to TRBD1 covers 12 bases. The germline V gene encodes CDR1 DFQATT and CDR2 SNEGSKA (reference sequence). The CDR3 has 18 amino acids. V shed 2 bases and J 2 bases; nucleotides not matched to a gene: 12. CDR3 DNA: TGCAGTGCTAGAAGCCACCCGGGACAGGGGGCGGAGAACTATGGCTACACCTTC. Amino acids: CSARSHPGQGAENYGYTF.

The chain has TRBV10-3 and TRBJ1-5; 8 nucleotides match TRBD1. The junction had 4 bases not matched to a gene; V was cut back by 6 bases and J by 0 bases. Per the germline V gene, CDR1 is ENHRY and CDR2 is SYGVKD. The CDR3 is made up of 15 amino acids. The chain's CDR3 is CAIRATGDSNQPQHF. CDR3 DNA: TGTGCCATCAGAGCGACAGGGGATAGCAATCAGCCCCAGCATTTT.

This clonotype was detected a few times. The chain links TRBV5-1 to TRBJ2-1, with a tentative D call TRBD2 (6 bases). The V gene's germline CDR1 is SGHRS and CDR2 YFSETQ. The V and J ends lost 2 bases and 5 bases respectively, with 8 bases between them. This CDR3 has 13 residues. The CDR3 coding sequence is TGCGCCAGCAGCTTCGGGGGAAACAATGAGCAGTTCTTC. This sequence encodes CASSFGGNNEQFF.

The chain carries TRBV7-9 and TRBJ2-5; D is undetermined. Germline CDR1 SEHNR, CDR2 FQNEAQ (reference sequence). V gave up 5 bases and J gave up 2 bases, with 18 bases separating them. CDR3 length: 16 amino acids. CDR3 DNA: TGTGCCAGCAGCCAACTCGGGTCTAAACAACAAGAGACCCAGTACTTC. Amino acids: CASSQLGSKQQETQYF.

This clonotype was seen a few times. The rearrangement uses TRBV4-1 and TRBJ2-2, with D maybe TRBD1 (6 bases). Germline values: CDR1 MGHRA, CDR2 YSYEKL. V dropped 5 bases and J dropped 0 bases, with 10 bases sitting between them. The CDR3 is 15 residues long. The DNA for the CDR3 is TGCGCCAGCAGCGGGGGACACTCGAACACCGGGGAGCTGTTTTTT. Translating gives CASSGGHSNTGELFF.

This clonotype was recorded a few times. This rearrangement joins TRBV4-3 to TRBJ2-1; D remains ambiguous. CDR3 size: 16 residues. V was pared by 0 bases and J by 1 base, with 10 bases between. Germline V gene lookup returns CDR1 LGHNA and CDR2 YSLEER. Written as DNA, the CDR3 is TGCGCCAGCAGCCAAGATCTAACAGTGTCCTACAATGAGCAGTTCTTC. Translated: CASSQDLTVSYNEQFF.

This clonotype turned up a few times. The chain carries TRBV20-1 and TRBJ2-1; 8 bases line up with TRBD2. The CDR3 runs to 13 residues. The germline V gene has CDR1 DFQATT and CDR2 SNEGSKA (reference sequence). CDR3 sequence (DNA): TGCAGAGTTACTAGCGGCTCCTACAATGAGCAGTTCTTC. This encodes CRVTSGSYNEQFF.

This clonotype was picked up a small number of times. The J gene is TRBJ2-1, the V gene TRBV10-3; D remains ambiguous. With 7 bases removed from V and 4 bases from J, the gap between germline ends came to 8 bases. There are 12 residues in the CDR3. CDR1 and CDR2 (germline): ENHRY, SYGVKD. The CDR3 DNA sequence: TGTGCCATCACCGGACCTTACAATGAGCAGTTCTTC. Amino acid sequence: CAITGPYNEQFF.

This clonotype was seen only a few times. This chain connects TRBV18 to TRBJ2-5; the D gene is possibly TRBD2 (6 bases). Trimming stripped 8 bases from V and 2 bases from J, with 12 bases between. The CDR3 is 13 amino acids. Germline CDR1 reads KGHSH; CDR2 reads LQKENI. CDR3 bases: TGTGCCAGCCTGCGGGGTAAACAAGAGACCCAGTACTTC. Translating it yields CASLRGKQETQYF.

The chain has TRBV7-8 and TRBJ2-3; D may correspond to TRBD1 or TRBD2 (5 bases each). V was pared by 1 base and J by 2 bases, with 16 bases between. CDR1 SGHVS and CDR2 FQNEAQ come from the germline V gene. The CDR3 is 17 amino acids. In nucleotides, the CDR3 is TGTGCCAGCAGCTTAGTGTGGGGGAGACACTCCACAGATACGCAGTATTTT. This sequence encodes CASSLVWGRHSTDTQYF. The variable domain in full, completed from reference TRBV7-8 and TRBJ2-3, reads GAGVSQSPRYKVAKRGQDVALRCDPISGHVSLFWYQQALGQGPEFLTYFQNEAQLDKSGLPSDRFFAERPEGSVSTLKIQRTQQEDSAVYLCASSLVWGRHSTDTQYFGPGTRLTVL.

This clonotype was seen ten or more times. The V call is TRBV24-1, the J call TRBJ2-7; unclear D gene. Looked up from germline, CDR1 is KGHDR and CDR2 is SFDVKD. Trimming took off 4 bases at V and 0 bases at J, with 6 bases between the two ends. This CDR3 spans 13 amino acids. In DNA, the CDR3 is TGTGCCACCAGTGAGCACAGCTCCTACGAGCAGTACGTC. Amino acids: CATSEHSSYEQYV.

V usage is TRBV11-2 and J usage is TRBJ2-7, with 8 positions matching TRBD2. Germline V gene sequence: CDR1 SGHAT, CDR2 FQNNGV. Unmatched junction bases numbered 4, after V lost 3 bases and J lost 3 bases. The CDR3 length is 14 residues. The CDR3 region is CASSFGRGVYEQYF. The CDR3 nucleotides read TGTGCCAGCAGCTTCGGGCGGGGGGTCTACGAGCAGTACTTC.

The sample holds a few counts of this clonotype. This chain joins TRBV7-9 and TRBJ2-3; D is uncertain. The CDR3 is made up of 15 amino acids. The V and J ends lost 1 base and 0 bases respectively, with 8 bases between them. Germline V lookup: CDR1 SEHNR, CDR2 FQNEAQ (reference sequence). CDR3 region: CASSLGVRSTDTQYF. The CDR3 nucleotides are TGTGCCAGCAGCTTAGGAGTTAGGAGCACAGATACGCAGTATTTT. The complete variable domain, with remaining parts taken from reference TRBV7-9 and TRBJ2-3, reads DTGVSQNPRHKITKRGQNVTFRCDPISEHNRLYWYRQTLGQGPEFLTYFQNEAQLEKSRLLSDRFSAERPKGSFSTLEIQRTEQGDSAMYLCASSLGVRSTDTQYFGPGTRLTVL.